The 18 T cell receptor beta chains given below trace back to one sample, sequenced in a study of vaccination and CD4 T cells after COVID-19. Cultured CD4+ T cell DNA was sequenced using the Oncomine TCR Beta short-read assay. TCRdb independently ran MiXCR on the PCR reads; one entry per CDR3 protein. This sample has about 9,000 distinct CDR3 sequences, with 48% found just once. No antigen is known for these receptors. Described treatment: roughly ten-day PBMC culture with coronavirus spike peptide pools or control peptides (ViraFEST assay). The sequenced sample was CD4+ T cells from blood, cultured in vitro. These receptors were collected from a human donor who had recovered from COVID-19.

The chain recombines TRBV2 with TRBJ1-2, with a tentative D call TRBD1 (5 bases). This CDR3 contains 13 residues. The V gene lost 6 bases and the J gene lost 8 bases, with 16 bases spanning the gap. CDR1 is SNHLY, CDR2 FYNNEI, per germline. CDR3 bases: TGTGCCAGCAGCTTTCGACCAGGGCAGGGCTACACCTTC. As protein: CASSFRPGQGYTF.

The V gene is TRBV19, the J gene TRBJ2-5; TRBD1 matches at 8 bases. V shed 7 bases and J 4 bases; nucleotides not matched to a gene: 5. Germline V lookup: CDR1 LNHDA, CDR2 SQIVND (reference sequence). The CDR3 sequence is 13 residues long. CDR3 sequence reads: CASNGQGRETQYF. The CDR3 DNA sequence: TGTGCCAGTAATGGACAGGGTCGAGAGACCCAGTACTTC. Full variable domain (missing parts from reference TRBV19 and TRBJ2-5): DGGITQSPKYLFRKEGQNVTLSCEQNLNHDAMYWYRQDPGQGLRLIYYSQIVNDFQKGDIAEGYSVSREKKESFPLTVTSAQKNPTAFYLCASNGQGRETQYFGPGTRLLVL.

V usage is TRBV11-3 and J usage is TRBJ2-1; TRBD2 matches 10 bases. Trimming at V came to 1 base and at J to 12 bases, leaving 9 bases not matched to a gene. Germline V lookup: CDR1 SGHNT, CDR2 YENEEA. The CDR3 covers 15 residues. CDR3 coding DNA: TGTGCCAGCAGCTTAGCTAGCGGGAGTGTTGGTGGGCAGTTCTTC. This translates into CASSLASGSVGGQFF. The full variable domain, with the rest looked up from reference TRBV11-3 and TRBJ2-1, is EAGVVQSPRYKIIEKKQPVAFWCNPISGHNTLYWYLQNLGQGPELLIRYENEEAVDDSQLPKDRFSAERLKGVDSTLKIQPAELGDSAVYLCASSLASGSVGGQFFGPGTRLTVL.

The rearrangement joins TRBV12-3 or TRBV12-4 to TRBJ2-6; D unclear. This CDR3 comprises 14 residues. Trimming took 6 bases from V and 1 from J, leaving 7 bases between them. CDR3 residues: CASSMVSGANVLTF. The CDR3 region has the DNA TGTGCCAGCAGCATGGTATCTGGGGCCAACGTCCTGACTTTC.

This clonotype appeared a few times. The V and J genes are TRBV19 and TRBJ1-2; D unclear. The length of the CDR3 is 14 residues. The germline V and J ends were trimmed by 5 bases and 4 bases, with 14 bases remaining between them. The germline gives CDR1 LNHDA, CDR2 SQIVND (reference sequence). The CDR3 DNA reads as TGTGCCAGTAGTCCCCAGACGGCGATCTATGGCTACACCTTC. Translating it yields CASSPQTAIYGYTF.

This chain uses TRBV28 with TRBJ2-4; unclear D gene. Germline V gene sequence: CDR1 MDHEN, CDR2 SYDVKM. This CDR3 has 16 residues. V was cut by 3 bases and J by 0 bases, with 12 bases left in between. The CDR3 here is CASSLLGLLAKNIQYF. The CDR3 region has the DNA TGTGCCAGCAGTTTGCTCGGTTTACTAGCCAAAAACATTCAGTACTTC.

The CDR3 region has the DNA TGTGCCAGCTCCCTCAAACTCGTGGACGAGCAGTACTTC. Its protein product is CASSLKLVDEQYF. The chain couples TRBV18 to TRBJ2-7, with no clear D. Per germline, CDR1 KGHSH and CDR2 LQKENI. Trimming stripped 6 bases from V and 5 bases from J, with 14 bases between. The CDR3 consists of 13 residues. The whole variable domain, filled in from reference TRBV18 and TRBJ2-7, reads NAGVMQNPRHLVRRRGQEARLRCSPMKGHSHVYWYRQLPEEGLKFMVYLQKENIIDESGMPKERFSAEFPKEGPSILRIQQVVRGDSAAYFCASSLKLVDEQYFGPGTRLTVT.

This clonotype was observed a handful of times. The chain combines TRBV20-1 with TRBJ1-2, with a possible D match to TRBD1 (5 bases). Germline-derived CDR1 and CDR2 are DFQATT and SNEGSKA (reference sequence). The CDR3 contains 12 residues. V shed 5 bases and J shed 5 bases, with 12 bases lying between them. In DNA, the CDR3 is TGCAGTGCTTACGACAGAACTTATGGCTACACCTTC. Amino acid sequence: CSAYDRTYGYTF.

V gene TRBV25-1 combines with J gene TRBJ2-7; no reliable D call. V was clipped by 0 bases and J by 0 bases, with 3 bases between them. This CDR3 contains 13 residues. Germline assignment: CDR1 MGHDK and CDR2 SYGVNS. CDR3 sequence: CASSEYYSYEQYF. For the CDR3, the DNA is TGTGCCAGCAGTGAATATTACTCCTACGAGCAGTACTTC.

This chain uses TRBV2 with TRBJ2-7, with D uncertain. This CDR3 comprises 14 residues. CDR1 is SNHLY and CDR2 is FYNNEI in the germline V gene. The ends were cut back, 2 bases at V and 4 bases at J, with 12 bases in the middle. In DNA, the CDR3 is TGTGCCAGCAGTGAAAGAGTTCTTAGTTACGAGCAGTACTTC. The encoded protein is CASSERVLSYEQYF.

There are a few counts of this clonotype. V gene TRBV28 combines with J gene TRBJ1-2; TRBD1 matches at 9 bases. J gave up 7 bases and V 2 bases, and 2 bases lay outside the gene matches. CDR3 length: 13 amino acids. The germline V gene encodes CDR1 MDHEN and CDR2 SYDVKM. CDR3 nucleotide sequence: TGTGCCAGCAGTTTAGGGACAGGGTTTGGCTACACCTTC. It is translated as CASSLGTGFGYTF.

The rearrangement links TRBV29-1 to TRBJ1-1; D is unclear. CDR1 is SQVTM, CDR2 ANQGSEA, per germline. The CDR3 covers 14 residues. Trimming removed 4 bases at V and 5 bases at J, with 17 bases between. CDR3 loop: CSVAGRGRWTEAFF. Here the CDR3 DNA reads TGCAGCGTTGCCGGGCGGGGAAGATGGACTGAAGCTTTCTTT.

In its sample, this clonotype was seen a few times. The chain links TRBV6-2 or TRBV6-3 to TRBJ2-5; D gene ambiguous. The V end was cut by 4 bases, the J end by 0 bases, with 15 bases between. The CDR3 contains 16 residues. Germline V lookup: CDR1 MNHEY, CDR2 SVGEGT. The CDR3 nucleotides read TGTGCCAGCAGTTTGGGCCTCCGGGTTAACCAAGAGACCCAGTACTTC. Translation gives CASSLGLRVNQETQYF.

This sequence joins TRBV12-3 or TRBV12-4 and TRBJ1-5, with 8 bases aligning to TRBD1. The CDR3 is 17 residues long. Unmatched junction bases numbered 10, after V lost 5 bases and J lost 1 base. The CDR3 sequence: CASSISRGQVSNQPQHF. The CDR3 DNA is TGTGCCAGCAGTATCTCTCGGGGACAGGTCAGCAATCAGCCCCAGCATTTT.

This clonotype was seen a few times. This sequence joins TRBV6-1 and TRBJ2-3, with D possibly matching TRBD2 (6 bases). Germline V lookup: CDR1 MNHNS, CDR2 SASEGT. V was cut by 3 bases and J by 5 bases, with 12 bases left in between. The CDR3 totals 14 residues. The CDR3 protein is CASSDRLAIDTQYF. In nucleotides, the CDR3 is TGTGCCAGCAGTGATCGGCTAGCGATAGATACGCAGTATTTT.

This chain joins TRBV7-9 and TRBJ1-6, with D possibly TRBD1 on 5 matching bases. CDR1 SEHNR and CDR2 FQNEAQ come from the germline V gene (reference sequence). CDR3 length: 14 amino acids. V shed 7 bases and J shed 7 bases, with 14 bases lying between them. CDR3 nucleotide sequence: TGTGCCAGCACCCAGTCGGGGGAGAATTCACCCCTCCACTTT. Protein product: CASTQSGENSPLHF.

This clonotype was recorded only once. This chain joins TRBV5-8 and TRBJ1-1; D is uncertain. The length of the CDR3 is 11 residues. The germline V gene encodes CDR1 SGHTS and CDR2 YDEGEE. The V and J ends lost 0 bases and 8 bases respectively, with 5 bases between them. Here the CDR3 DNA reads TGTGCCAGCAGCTTGGTGGCCGAAGCTTTCTTT. This gives the protein CASSLVAEAFF.

The chain carries TRBV20-1 and TRBJ1-1; TRBD1 agrees at 8 bases. This CDR3 is 14 amino acids long. CDR1 and CDR2 (germline): DFQATT, SNEGSKA (reference sequence). V lost 1 base, J lost 4 bases, and 5 bases stayed unmatched. CDR3 region: CSARVGQGSTEAFF. Written as DNA, the CDR3 is TGCAGTGCTAGAGTAGGACAGGGAAGCACTGAAGCTTTCTTT.